What follows are 23 T cell receptor beta chains derived from one specimen sequenced in a study of regulatory T cells in long-lasting Graves disease. Described time point: persistent/refractory GD, antithyroid drugs over 5 years with positive TRAb. PBMC RNA served as the TCR library source. CDR3-region Arm-PCR and iRepertoire HTBI primers produced the TCR beta libraries. TCRdb fed the multiplex PCR reads into MiXCR, producing one record per CDR3 protein. The profile covers 350,000 to 450,000 distinct CDR3 sequences, with roughly 25% appearing a single time and about 29% taken by the ten largest. The material sequenced was peripheral blood mononuclear cells (PBMCs), taken when the disease was refractory, from a patient treated with antithyroid drugs. The origin of the receptors is a woman aged 40 to 50 with Graves disease.

The chain uses TRBV13 and TRBJ2-1, with TRBD2 identical over 12 bases. The J segment lost 16 bases and the V segment lost 5 bases, leaving 15 bases of the junction unmatched. In germline, CDR1 is PRHDT, CDR2 FYEKMQ (reference sequence). CDR3 length equals 15 residues. CDR3 sequence reads: CASSPRTSGTVPAFF. Here the CDR3 DNA reads TGTGCCAGCAGCCCACGGACTAGCGGGACGGTCCCAGCTTTCTTC.

The CDR3: CASSQKTVTYEQYF. CDR3 coding DNA: TGTGCCAGCAGTCAAAAGACCGTTACCTACGAGCAGTACTTC. V is TRBV2 and J is TRBJ2-7; D is ambiguous. The CDR3 extends over 14 amino acids. Trimming took 5 bases from V and 2 from J, leaving 13 bases between them. The germline V gene encodes CDR1 SNHLY and CDR2 FYNNEI.

There are many counts of this clonotype. The chain joins TRBV7-3 to TRBJ2-1, with a weak D call TRBD1 (6 bases). Trimming stripped 4 bases from V and 5 bases from J, with 15 bases between. The length of the CDR3 is 15 residues. Per germline, CDR1 SGHTA and CDR2 FQGTGA. Written as DNA, the CDR3 is TGTGCCAGCAGCTGGTACTCCCGGGACAACAATGAGCAGTTCTTC. Protein sequence: CASSWYSRDNNEQFF.

The chain is built from TRBV5-1 and TRBJ2-2, with a possible D match to TRBD1 (7 bases). CDR1 and CDR2 from the germline V gene are SGHRS and YFSETQ. The CDR3 loop spans 16 amino acids. V lost 7 bases and J 0 bases, leaving 16 bases between the germline ends. CDR3 amino acids: CASQATGTSNTGELFF. In DNA form, the CDR3 reads TGCGCCAGCCAAGCGACAGGGACTTCGAACACCGGGGAGCTGTTTTTT.

This sequence joins TRBV5-1 and TRBJ2-7, with 8 bases lining up with TRBD1. Germline V lookup: CDR1 SGHRS, CDR2 YFSETQ. The V and J ends lost 6 bases and 7 bases, in that order; junction bases with no gene match: 6. The CDR3 spans 12 residues. The CDR3: CASTGTGREQYF. DNA of the CDR3: TGCGCCAGCACCGGGACAGGTAGAGAGCAGTACTTC.

This clonotype was picked up many times. The chain carries TRBV28 and TRBJ1-1; D uncertain. Germline V gene sequence: CDR1 MDHEN, CDR2 SYDVKM. The V end was cut by 2 bases, the J end by 1 base, with 8 bases between. CDR3 length: 14 amino acids. CDR3 DNA: TGTGCCAGCAGTTTAGGCAGCCCGAACACTGAAGCTTTCTTT. This encodes CASSLGSPNTEAFF.

This clonotype was recorded at least ten times. The chain couples TRBV11-2 to TRBJ1-2; no reliable D call. The CDR3 covers 14 residues. Looked up from germline, CDR1 is SGHAT and CDR2 is FQNNGV. The ends were cut back, 1 base at V and 4 bases at J, with 10 bases in the middle. The CDR3 sequence is CASSLGRATYGYTF. In DNA form, the CDR3 reads TGTGCCAGCAGCTTAGGCCGGGCCACCTATGGCTACACCTTC.

In its sample, this clonotype was seen many times. This rearrangement joins TRBV11-2 to TRBJ2-7; D possibly corresponds to TRBD2 (6 bases). V gave up 1 base and J gave up 3 bases, with 10 bases separating them. The CDR3 sequence is 14 residues long. From germline, CDR1 is SGHAT and CDR2 FQNNGV. DNA of the CDR3: TGTGCCAGCAGCTTAGCCGGGAGTGGCTACGAGCAGTACTTC. Its protein product is CASSLAGSGYEQYF.

This clonotype turned up a few times. The rearrangement uses TRBV27 and TRBJ2-7, with 8 bases that match TRBD2. The CDR3 has 17 residues. Per germline, CDR1 MNHEY and CDR2 SMNVEV (reference sequence). The junction had 12 bases not matched to a gene; V was cut back by 2 bases and J by 3 bases. This chain's CDR3 is CASSLDPGRAVGYEQYF. As DNA, the CDR3 is TGTGCCAGCAGTTTAGATCCCGGGAGGGCCGTGGGCTACGAGCAGTACTTC.

In its sample, this clonotype was seen once. This chain joins TRBV2 and TRBJ2-1; 10 bases are a match to TRBD2. Germline lookup yields CDR1 SNHLY and CDR2 FYNNEI. The J segment lost 6 bases and the V segment lost 7 bases, leaving 12 bases of the junction unmatched. This CDR3 contains 16 residues. The CDR3 reads CASTVFGTSASNEQFF. In DNA form, the CDR3 reads TGTGCCAGCACGGTGTTTGGGACTAGCGCAAGCAATGAGCAGTTCTTC. The full variable domain, rest sourced from reference TRBV2 and TRBJ2-1, is EPEVTQTPSHQVTQMGQEVILRCVPISNHLYFYWYRQILGQKVEFLVSFYNNEISEKSEIFDDQFSVERPDGSNFTLKIRSTKLEDSAMYFCASTVFGTSASNEQFFGPGTRLTVL.

This clonotype occurred a few times. The genes are TRBV5-1 and TRBJ1-6; 8 positions agree with TRBD1. This CDR3 has 16 amino acids. Germline CDR1 SGHRS, CDR2 YFSETQ. V gave up 3 bases and J gave up 10 bases; unmatched junction bases: 12. CDR3 amino acids: CASSSADRGTGSPLHF. As DNA, the CDR3 is TGCGCCAGCAGCTCCGCAGACAGGGGCACAGGATCACCCCTCCACTTT.

Ten or more counts support this clonotype. The rearrangement uses TRBV4-2 and TRBJ2-5; 7 nucleotides match TRBD1. The V segment lost 0 bases and the J segment 7 bases; nucleotides outside the gene matches: 5. This CDR3 region has 14 residues. CDR1 LGHNA and CDR2 YNFKEQ come from the germline V gene. CDR3 bases: TGTGCCAGCAGCCAAGATGAGGGGGCTGTGACCCAGTACTTC. This gives the protein CASSQDEGAVTQYF.

This clonotype was counted many times. The genes are TRBV6-5 and TRBJ1-2, with D unresolved. CDR1 and CDR2 (germline): MNHEY, SVGAGI. The CDR3 loop spans 15 amino acids. Trimming took off 0 bases at V and 4 bases at J, with 12 bases between the two ends. The CDR3 loop reads CASSYSDGPTYGYTF. Written as DNA, the CDR3 is TGTGCCAGCAGTTACTCGGACGGACCGACCTATGGCTACACCTTC.

In regard to this clonotype: It may be a read error: a sequence one base away is much more abundant. The chain recombines TRBV15 with TRBJ2-7, with a weak D call TRBD2 (5 bases). Germline-derived CDR1 and CDR2 are LNHNV and YYDKDF (reference sequence). This CDR3 is 13 amino acids long. The DNA for the CDR3 is TGTGCCACCAGCAGGACCACTAGTAACGAGCGGTACTTC. This encodes CATSRTTSNERYF. Full variable domain (remainder filled in from reference TRBV15 and TRBJ2-7): DAMVIQNPRYQVTQFGKPVTLSCSQTLNHNVMYWYQQKSSQAPKLLFHYYDKDFNNEADTPDNFQSRRPNTSFCFLDIRSPGLGDTAMYLCATSRTTSNERYFGPGTRLTVT.

This clonotype was detected many times. The rearrangement uses TRBV28 and TRBJ1-5; D ambiguous. Trimming removed 7 bases at V and 11 bases at J, with 21 bases between. Germline V gene data show CDR1 as MDHEN and CDR2 as SYDVKM. This CDR3 is built from 14 residues. As DNA, the CDR3 is TGTGCCAGCACCTTTGGCCCGGTCAGGAGAGCCCAGCATTTT. As protein: CASTFGPVRRAQHF.

This clonotype was recorded at least ten times. The chain recombines TRBV12-3 or TRBV12-4 with TRBJ2-7; 12 positions match TRBD2. The CDR3 extends over 15 amino acids. V was pared by 4 bases and J by 5 bases, with 6 bases of the junction left unmatched. The CDR3 loop is CASSSGTSGYHEQYF. CDR3 nucleotide sequence: TGTGCCAGCAGTTCGGGGACTAGCGGGTATCACGAGCAGTACTTC.

This clonotype was counted ten times or more. The chain is built from TRBV10-3 and TRBJ2-7; 13 nucleotides match TRBD2. Germline V gene data show CDR1 as ENHRY and CDR2 as SYGVKD. The junction had 5 bases not matched to a gene; V was cut back by 10 bases and J by 2 bases. CDR3 length equals 14 residues. The DNA of the CDR3 is TGTGCCAGCGCGGGACTAGCGGGGACCTACGAGCAGTACTTC. It codes for CASAGLAGTYEQYF.

This clonotype was observed at least ten times. This chain joins TRBV20-1 and TRBJ1-5; D not certain. Looked up from germline, CDR1 is DFQATT and CDR2 is SNEGSKA (reference sequence). V was shortened by 3 bases and J by 5 bases, with 8 bases between the two germline ends. The CDR3 has 12 amino acids. The CDR3 sequence: CSASLWDQPQHF. In DNA form, the CDR3 reads TGCAGTGCTAGTCTCTGGGATCAGCCCCAGCATTTT.

The chain uses TRBV28 and TRBJ2-1; TRBD1 or TRBD2 may be the D gene (6 bases each). The CDR3 has 18 amino acids. V gave up 3 bases and J gave up 6 bases, with 24 bases separating them. The germline gives CDR1 MDHEN, CDR2 SYDVKM. CDR3 sequence: CASSFPTVGGRHVNEQFF. Written as DNA, the CDR3 is TGTGCCAGCAGTTTCCCCACTGTGGGGGGCCGGCATGTCAATGAGCAGTTCTTC.

This clonotype was picked up many times. The chain employs TRBV12-3 or TRBV12-4 and TRBJ2-7, with D perhaps TRBD2 (5 bases). The CDR3 contains 13 residues. V lost 3 bases and J lost 2, with 8 bases in between. The CDR3 sequence is CASSFSVPYEQYF. The CDR3 coding sequence is TGTGCCAGCAGTTTTAGCGTGCCCTACGAGCAGTACTTC.

The chain joins TRBV6-2 or TRBV6-3 to TRBJ2-2; D is ambiguous. The CDR3 is made up of 14 amino acids. V gave up 11 bases and J gave up 5 bases, with 18 bases separating them. Germline loops: CDR1 MNHEY, CDR2 SVGEGT. Written as DNA, the CDR3 is TGTGCCTGTCACTCCCCCTCCGTAACCGGGGAGCTGTTTTTT. Translating gives CACHSPSVTGELFF.

A note on this clonotype: Given a far larger clone just one base away, this is likely a sequencing read error. The rearrangement uses TRBV2 and TRBJ1-6; D ambiguous. CDR1 and CDR2 (germline): SNHLY, FYNNEI. This CDR3 has 15 residues. Trimming removed 6 bases at V and 8 bases at J, with 17 bases between. CDR3 amino acids: CASSREEAGYSPLHF. The DNA of the CDR3 is TGTGCCAGCAGCCGAGAGGAAGCAGGTTATTCACCCCTCCACTTT.

With regard to this clonotype: A much larger clone differs from this one at a single base, so this may be a read error. This rearrangement joins TRBV2 to TRBJ1-1; 10 bases agree with TRBD1. Germline CDR1 is SNHLY and CDR2 is FYNNEI. The CDR3 covers 14 residues. The CDR3 here is CASQTGGSDTEAYF. Written as DNA, the CDR3 is TGTGCCAGCCAGACAGGGGGCTCCGACACTGAAGCTTACTTT.